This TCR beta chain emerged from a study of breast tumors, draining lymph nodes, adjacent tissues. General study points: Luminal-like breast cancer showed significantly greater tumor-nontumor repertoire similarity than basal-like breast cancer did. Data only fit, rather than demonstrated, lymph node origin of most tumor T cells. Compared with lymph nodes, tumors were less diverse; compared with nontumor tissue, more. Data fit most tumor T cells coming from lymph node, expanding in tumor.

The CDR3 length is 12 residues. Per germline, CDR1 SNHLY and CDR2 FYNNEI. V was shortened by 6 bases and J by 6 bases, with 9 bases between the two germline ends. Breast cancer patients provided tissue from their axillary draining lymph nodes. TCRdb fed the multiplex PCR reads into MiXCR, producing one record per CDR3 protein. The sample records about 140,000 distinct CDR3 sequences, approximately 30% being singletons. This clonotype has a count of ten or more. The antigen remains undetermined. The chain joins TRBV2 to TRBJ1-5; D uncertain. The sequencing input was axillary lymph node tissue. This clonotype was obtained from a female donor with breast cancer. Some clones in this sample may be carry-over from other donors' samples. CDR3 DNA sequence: TGTGCCAGCAGCCTATTGAGTCAGCCCCAGCATTTT. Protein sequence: CASSLLSQPQHF.